What follows are 18 T cell receptor beta chains derived from one specimen sequenced in a study of OX40 agonist ivuxolimab in advanced cancers. Some clones are missing from TCRdb's copy, which holds only in-frame ones; the method was immunoSEQ multiplex PCR. The sample has roughly 70,000 clones; more than 80% are singletons. The starting material was CD4+ or CD8+ T cells sorted from blood, obtained in a trial of the OX40 agonist ivuxolimab. The receptors shown here come from an adult with an advanced solid tumor such as melanoma, head and neck, liver or kidney cancer.

The V gene is TRBV5-1, the J gene TRBJ1-2; 8 bases align to TRBD1. CDR3 length: 16 residues. CDR1 SGHRS and CDR2 YFSETQ come from the germline V gene. Trimming removed 4 bases from V and 2 bases from J; junction bases left unmatched: 10. This CDR3 reads CASSKRQGTTNYGYTF. The DNA for the CDR3 is TGCGCCAGCAGCAAAAGACAGGGGACAACAAACTATGGCTACACCTTC.

This sequence joins TRBV6-5 and TRBJ2-1; perhaps TRBD1 as D (6 bases). V lost 4 bases, J lost 6 bases, and 10 bases lay in between. Germline V gives CDR1 MNHEY, CDR2 SVGAGI. The CDR3 runs to 13 residues. CDR3 nucleotides: TGTGCCAGCAGTTTAGGGACATCCAATGAGCAGTTCTTC. Translation gives CASSLGTSNEQFF.

The chain combines TRBV29-1 with TRBJ2-1; D tentatively fits TRBD1 or TRBD2 (5 bases each). CDR1 and CDR2 from the germline V gene are SQVTM and ANQGSEA. The CDR3 is made up of 14 amino acids. V was cut by 8 bases and J by 7 bases, with 21 bases left in between. DNA for the CDR3: TGCAGCCTAACGGGGCCGGGGAAGGGAAATGAGCAGTTCTTC. Protein: CSLTGPGKGNEQFF.

This clone was found once. The V gene is TRBV4-1, the J gene TRBJ1-2; possible D gene TRBD1, 5 bases. This CDR3 contains 14 residues. Germline V gene data show CDR1 as MGHRA and CDR2 as YSYEKL. Trimming left V 4 bases short and J 2 bases short, with 11 bases between. DNA for the CDR3: TGCGCCAGCAGCCTTGACAGACTCAACTATGGCTACACCTTC. This codes for CASSLDRLNYGYTF.

The chain links TRBV9 to TRBJ2-7; perhaps TRBD1 as D (7 bases). Germline loops: CDR1 SGDLS, CDR2 YYNGEE. V was clipped by 4 bases and J by 4 bases, with 18 bases between them. This CDR3 is built from 15 residues. The chain's CDR3 is CASSPRGGGGYEQYF. CDR3 DNA: TGTGCCAGCAGCCCACGAGGAGGGGGCGGGTACGAGCAGTACTTC. The variable domain in full, with the rest retrieved from reference TRBV9 and TRBJ2-7, is DSGVTQTPKHLITATGQRVTLRCSPRSGDLSVYWYQQSLDQGLQFLIQYYNGEERAKGNILERFSAQQFPDLHSELNLSSLELGDSALYFCASSPRGGGGYEQYFGPGTRLTVT.

The chain joins TRBV7-9 to TRBJ2-7; 7 bases are a match to TRBD2. The CDR3 is 16 residues long. J was trimmed by 5 bases and V by 7 bases; bases with no gene match: 17. Germline values: CDR1 SEHNR, CDR2 FQNEAQ (reference sequence). In nucleotides, the CDR3 is TGTGCCAGCAATCGGTGGCAAGCGGGACGCTCTGACGAGCAGTACTTC. Its translation is CASNRWQAGRSDEQYF. The complete variable domain, with remaining parts taken from reference TRBV7-9 and TRBJ2-7, reads DTGVSQNPRHKITKRGQNVTFRCDPISEHNRLYWYRQTLGQGPEFLTYFQNEAQLEKSRLLSDRFSAERPKGSFSTLEIQRTEQGDSAMYLCASNRWQAGRSDEQYFGPGTRLTVT.

The chain couples TRBV29-1 to TRBJ2-1, with TRBD2 matching over 11 bases. Germline loops: CDR1 SQVTM, CDR2 ANQGSEA. CDR3 size: 16 residues. The ends lost 2 bases at V and 8 bases at J; junction bases unmatched: 11. The CDR3 DNA reads as TGCAGCGTTGAAAGCCTGGTAGCGGGAGGGCCCGATGAGCAGTTCTTC. Translated: CSVESLVAGGPDEQFF.

V usage is TRBV6-5 and J usage is TRBJ2-7; 7 positions agree with TRBD1. The CDR3 has 14 amino acids. Germline assignment: CDR1 MNHEY and CDR2 SVGAGI. V shed 0 bases, J shed 3 bases, and the junction held 2 bases outside the gene matches. In nucleotides, the CDR3 is TGTGCCAGCAGTTACTCCGGGACAGTCTACGAGCAGTACTTC. Protein: CASSYSGTVYEQYF.

The chain links TRBV23-1 to TRBJ2-7; D gene unclear. TRBV23-1 is designated an ORF whose function remains uncertain. V was shortened by 4 bases and J by 5 bases, with 18 bases between the two germline ends. The CDR3 totals 15 residues. The DNA of the CDR3 is TGCGCCAGCAGTCCCCCCCGGACCTCCTTACACGAGCAGTACTTC. It encodes CASSPPRTSLHEQYF.

The chain employs TRBV27 and TRBJ2-1, with a possible D match to TRBD2 (6 bases). CDR1 is MNHEY and CDR2 is SMNVEV in the germline V gene (reference sequence). Trimming shortened V by 7 bases and J by 3 bases, and 10 bases separated the two germline ends. The CDR3 length is 13 residues. In DNA, the CDR3 is TGTGCCAGCACTTACGGGGGCTACAATGAGCAGTTCTTC. Amino acids: CASTYGGYNEQFF.

The chain recombines TRBV5-1 with TRBJ2-5, with 11 nucleotides matching TRBD2. The CDR3 is 17 residues long. Germline V CDR1 and CDR2: SGHRS, YFSETQ. V lost 4 bases, J lost 5 bases, and 13 bases stayed unmatched. CDR3 protein: CASSTVISGGVYETQYF. CDR3 nucleotides: TGCGCCAGCAGCACCGTGATTAGCGGGGGGGTGTACGAGACCCAGTACTTC.

This chain joins TRBV27 and TRBJ2-1; the match to TRBD1 covers 7 bases. Germline assignment: CDR1 MNHEY and CDR2 SMNVEV (reference sequence). V was clipped by 4 bases and J by 0 bases; unmatched bases: 6. The CDR3 length is 16 residues. The CDR3 DNA reads TGTGCCAGCAGTTCCCCTAGGGGGCTCTCCTACAATGAGCAGTTCTTC. It codes for CASSSPRGLSYNEQFF.

V gene TRBV15 combines with J gene TRBJ1-1, with TRBD1 as a possible D gene (5 bases). Deletions cut 3 bases from V and 6 bases from J, with 11 bases between. This CDR3 region has 13 residues. Germline V gives CDR1 LNHNV, CDR2 YYDKDF (reference sequence). The CDR3 here is CATSSDRGPEAFF. The CDR3 DNA reads TGTGCCACCAGCAGCGACCGGGGCCCTGAAGCTTTCTTT.

The J gene is TRBJ2-5, the V gene TRBV28, with D possibly TRBD1 on 7 matching bases. The germline gives CDR1 MDHEN, CDR2 SYDVKM. V gave up 3 bases and J gave up 0 bases, with 23 bases separating them. The CDR3 has 19 amino acids. The CDR3 reads CASSFLDLRDSGYQETQYF. The CDR3 nucleotides are TGTGCCAGCAGTTTCCTGGACCTCCGGGACAGCGGGTACCAAGAGACCCAGTACTTC.

J is TRBJ2-7 and V is TRBV19; 10 bases map to TRBD2. This CDR3 region has 18 residues. V shed 5 bases and J 3 bases; nucleotides not matched to a gene: 16. Germline V lookup: CDR1 LNHDA, CDR2 SQIVND (reference sequence). CDR3 in DNA: TGTGCCAGTAGTGGCCCCGGGCAGACCGGGACTAGCGTCTACGAGCAGTACTTC. Translation: CASSGPGQTGTSVYEQYF.

This rearrangement joins TRBV27 to TRBJ2-7; a possible D gene is TRBD2 (7 bases). Germline loops: CDR1 MNHEY, CDR2 SMNVEV (reference sequence). This CDR3 has 14 residues. V was trimmed by 4 bases and J by 3 bases, leaving 13 bases between them. The CDR3 protein is CASSSGGGGYEQYF. The CDR3 DNA sequence: TGTGCCAGCAGTTCGGGGGGAGGGGGCTACGAGCAGTACTTC.

The chain recombines TRBV6-5 with TRBJ1-2, with D possibly matching TRBD1 (5 bases). The CDR3 is 16 amino acids. CDR1 and CDR2 (germline): MNHEY, SVGAGI. V lost 4 bases and J lost 0, with 15 bases in between. CDR3 sequence reads: CASSLSGTVANYGYTF. DNA of the CDR3: TGTGCCAGCAGTTTATCCGGGACGGTAGCTAACTATGGCTACACCTTC.

CDR3 in amino acids: CASSEYIFTGPEGETQYF. The CDR3 region has the DNA TGTGCCAGCAGTGAATACATATTTACCGGGCCTGAGGGCGAGACCCAGTACTTC. The chain recombines TRBV25-1 with TRBJ2-5; tentative D call: TRBD2 (5 bases). Germline V lookup: CDR1 MGHDK, CDR2 SYGVNS. V lost 0 bases, J lost 5 bases, and 22 bases lay in between. This CDR3 is 18 amino acids long.